This TCR beta chain was sequenced for a study of Tregs in tolerant kidney transplant recipients. A remark on this clone: The read ends 3 residues early relative to the CDR3; the germline J gene fills the gap.

In germline, CDR1 is MNHEY, CDR2 SVGEGT. This CDR3 spans 16 amino acids. V lost 3 bases and J 3 bases, leaving 17 bases between the germline ends. Only in-frame clones appear in the TCRdb table, and some are missing; sequencing was by immunoSEQ multiplex PCR. The sample has 30,000 or so clones. This sequence joins TRBV6-2 or TRBV6-3 and TRBJ1-1; maybe TRBD1 (5 bases). The receptor's source is a human donor who received a combined kidney and bone marrow transplant. The sample in question was CD8+ T cells from blood, obtained before the transplant. CDR3 in amino acids: CASSYSIRDFDTEAFF. CDR3 DNA, as far as it was read: TGTGCCAGCAGTTATTCGATCAGGGATTTCGACACTGAA.